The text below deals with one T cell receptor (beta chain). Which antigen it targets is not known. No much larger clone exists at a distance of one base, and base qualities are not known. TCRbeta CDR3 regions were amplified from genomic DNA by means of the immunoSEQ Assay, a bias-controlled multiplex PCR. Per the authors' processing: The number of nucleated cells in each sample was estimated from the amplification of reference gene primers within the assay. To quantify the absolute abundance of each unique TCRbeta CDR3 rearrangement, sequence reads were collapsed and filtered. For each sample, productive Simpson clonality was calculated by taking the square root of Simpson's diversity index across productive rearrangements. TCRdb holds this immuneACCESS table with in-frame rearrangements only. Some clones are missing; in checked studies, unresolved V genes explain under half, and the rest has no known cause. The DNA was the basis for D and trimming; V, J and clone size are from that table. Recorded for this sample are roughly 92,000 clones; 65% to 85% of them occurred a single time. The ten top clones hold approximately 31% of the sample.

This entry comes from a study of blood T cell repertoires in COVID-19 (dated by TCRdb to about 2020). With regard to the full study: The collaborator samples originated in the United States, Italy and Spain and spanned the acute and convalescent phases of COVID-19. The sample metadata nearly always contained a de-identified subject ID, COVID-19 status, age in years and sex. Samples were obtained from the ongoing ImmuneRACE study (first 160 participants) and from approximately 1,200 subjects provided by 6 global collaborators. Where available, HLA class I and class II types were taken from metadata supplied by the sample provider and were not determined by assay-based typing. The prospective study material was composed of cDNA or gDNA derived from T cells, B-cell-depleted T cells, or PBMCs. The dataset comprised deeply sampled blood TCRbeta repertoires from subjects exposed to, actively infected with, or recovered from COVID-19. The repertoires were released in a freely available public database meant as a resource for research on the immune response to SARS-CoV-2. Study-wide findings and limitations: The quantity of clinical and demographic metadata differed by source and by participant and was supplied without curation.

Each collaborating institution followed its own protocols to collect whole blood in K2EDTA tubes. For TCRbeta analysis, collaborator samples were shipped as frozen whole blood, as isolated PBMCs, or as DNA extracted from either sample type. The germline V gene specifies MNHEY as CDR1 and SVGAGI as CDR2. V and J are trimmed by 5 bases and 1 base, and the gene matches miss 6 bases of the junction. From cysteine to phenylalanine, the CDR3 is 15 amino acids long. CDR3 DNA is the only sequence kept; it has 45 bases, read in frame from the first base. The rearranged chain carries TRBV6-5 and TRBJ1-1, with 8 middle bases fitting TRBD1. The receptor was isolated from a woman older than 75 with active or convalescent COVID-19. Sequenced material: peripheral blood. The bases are TGTGCCAGCAGTCCACAGGGGGTCGGGAACACTGAAGCTTTCTTT. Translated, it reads CASSPQGVGNTEAFF.